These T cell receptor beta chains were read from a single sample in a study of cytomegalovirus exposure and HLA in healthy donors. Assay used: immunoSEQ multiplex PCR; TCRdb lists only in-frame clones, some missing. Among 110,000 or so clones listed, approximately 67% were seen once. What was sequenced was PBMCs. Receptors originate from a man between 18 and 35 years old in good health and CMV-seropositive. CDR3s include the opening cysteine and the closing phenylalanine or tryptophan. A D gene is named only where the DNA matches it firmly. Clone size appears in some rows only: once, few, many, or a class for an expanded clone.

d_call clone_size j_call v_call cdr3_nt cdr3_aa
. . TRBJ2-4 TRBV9 TGTGCCAGCAGCCCACCTCGTGGGGCGGTTCAGTACTTC CASSPPRGAVQYF
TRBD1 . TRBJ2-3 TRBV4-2 TGTGCCAGCAGCGTCGACAGGGGTTCGGAGGATACGCAGTATTTT CASSVDRGSEDTQYF
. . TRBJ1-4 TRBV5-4 TGTGCCAGCAGCCCCGAGGAAGGAAAACTGTTTTTT CASSPEEGKLFF
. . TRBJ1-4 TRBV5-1 TGCGCCAGCAGCTTGGACGCATTTGGGACTACTAATGAAAAACTGTTTTTT CASSLDAFGTTNEKLFF
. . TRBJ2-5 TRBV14 TGTGCCAGCAGCCAAGAGCTCTTATTAGCGTGCCAAGAGACCCAGTACTTC CASSQELLLACQETQYF
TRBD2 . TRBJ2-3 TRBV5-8 TGTGCCAGCAGCTTTAGCGGGTATGGCACAGATACGCAGTATTTT CASSFSGYGTDTQYF
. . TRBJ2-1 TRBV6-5 TGTGCCAGCAGGGACACCAGCTCCTACAATGAGCAGTTCTTC CASRDTSSYNEQFF
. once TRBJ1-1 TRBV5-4 TGTGCCAGCAGCTTCCCTCAGGGTAAAATTCTGGGTCGCACTGAAGCTTTCTTT CASSFPQGKILGRTEAFF
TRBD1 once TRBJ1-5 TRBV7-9 TGTGCCAGCAGCTTAGGACAGGGGGGGAGGTCAGGGCCCCAGCATTTT CASSLGQGGRSGPQHF
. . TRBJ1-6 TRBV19 TGTGCCAGTAGCCATCGAGATTATTCACCCCTCCACTTT CASSHRDYSPLHF